This TCR beta chain was identified in a study of regulatory T cells in long-lasting Graves disease. Study conclusions and caveats: The study found lower TCR diversity in persistent Graves' patients than in newly diagnosed ones.

This sample's time point: newly diagnosed GD, antithyroid drugs for less than 3 months. Isolated PBMC RNA provided the starting material for the TCR library. Per the germline V gene, CDR1 is LNHDA and CDR2 is SQIVND (reference sequence). V lost 6 bases and J lost 5, with 14 bases in between. The CDR3 contains 14 residues. At least ten counts were recorded for this clonotype. Its antigen is unidentified. Construction of the TCR beta libraries employed iRepertoire HTBI primers in conjunction with Arm-PCR of CDR3 regions. TCRdb independently ran MiXCR on the multiplex PCR reads; one entry per CDR3 protein. The sample has more than 350,000 distinct CDR3 sequences; about 15% are singletons. This same sample was also taken into another study, of T cells in Graves' hyperthyroidism and ophthalmopathy.

This clonotype was obtained from a woman aged 25 to 39 with Graves disease. V is TRBV19 and J is TRBJ1-5; D might be TRBD1 (5 bases). The sample consisted of peripheral blood mononuclear cells (PBMCs), taken at new diagnosis, from a patient treated with antithyroid drugs. CDR3 residues: CASRRGSIYQPQHF. The CDR3 DNA sequence: TGTGCCAGTAGGAGGGGTTCGATCTATCAGCCCCAGCATTTT. Full variable domain (remainder filled in from reference TRBV19 and TRBJ1-5): DGGITQSPKYLFRKEGQNVTLSCEQNLNHDAMYWYRQDPGQGLRLIYYSQIVNDFQKGDIAEGYSVSREKKESFPLTVTSAQKNPTAFYLCASRRGSIYQPQHFGDGTRLSIL.